The 2 T cell receptor beta chains given below trace back to one sample, sequenced in a study of vaccination and CD4 T cells after COVID-19. These receptors have no identified antigens. The sample's treatment: roughly 11-day PBMC culture with coronavirus spike peptide pools or control peptides (ViraFEST assay). Sequencing of cultured CD4+ T cell DNA used the Oncomine TCR Beta short-read assay. TCRdb fed the PCR reads into MiXCR, producing one record per CDR3 protein. The sample records approximately 15,000 distinct CDR3 sequences, about 60% being singletons. The sample comprised CD4+ T cells from blood, cultured in vitro. The source of these receptors is a human donor who had recovered from COVID-19.

The genes are TRBV20-1 and TRBJ2-7; D is perhaps TRBD1 (5 bases). CDR3 length: 11 residues. With 4 bases removed from V and 6 bases from J, the gap between germline ends came to 10 bases. Germline CDR1 reads DFQATT; CDR2 reads SNEGSKA (reference sequence). The CDR3 loop is CSATRGLEQYF. DNA of the CDR3: TGCAGTGCTACTAGGGGCCTCGAGCAGTACTTC.

This clonotype turned up a few times. J is TRBJ1-2 and V is TRBV7-2, with D possibly being TRBD1 (5 bases). The CDR3 is 14 amino acids. V was pared by 5 bases and J by 1 base, with 11 bases between. Looked up from germline, CDR1 is SGHTA and CDR2 is FQGNSA. Here the CDR3 reads CASSRMTVNYGYTF. The CDR3 DNA is TGTGCCAGCAGCCGAATGACAGTTAACTATGGCTACACCTTC.